Described below is a single T cell receptor beta chain sequence and its context. The antigen is unknown. Trimming removed 0 bases from V and 5 bases from J, with 14 bases in between. Germline V lookup: CDR1 SEHNR, CDR2 FQNEAQ (reference sequence). This CDR3 is built from 16 residues. This sample was included in a study of lymphopenia after photon versus proton radiotherapy. Study-wide points: Photon-treated patients lost naive T cells and TCR diversity; proton-treated stayed stable. After lymphocyte nadir, photon-treated repertoires showed oligoclonal expansion, especially CD8+ Temra.

Clones were sequenced by immunoSEQ multiplex PCR, and TCRdb holds only the in-frame ones, with some missing. The profile shows more than 15,000 clones, about 83% of them singletons. The specimen was peripheral blood, collected from a patient treated with photon-based radiotherapy. This sequence was found in a woman aged 45-65 years with pancreatic cancer. The chain carries TRBV7-9 and TRBJ1-5; a weak D match, TRBD1 (6 bases). DNA for the CDR3: TGTGCCAGCAGCTTAGCACAGGGATGGGAGGATCAGCCCCAGCATTTT. Residues: CASSLAQGWEDQPQHF.